These 27 T cell receptor beta chains were sequenced from one sample in a study of OX40 agonist ivuxolimab in advanced cancers. Profiling relied on immunoSEQ multiplex PCR, and the TCRdb table lists in-frame clones only, not all of them. The sample records 50,000 to 60,000 clones, roughly 87% being singletons. The specimen was CD4+ or CD8+ T cells sorted from blood, collected in a trial of the OX40 agonist ivuxolimab. Every receptor here comes from an adult with an advanced solid tumor such as melanoma, head and neck, liver or kidney cancer.

The chain recombines TRBV7-8 with TRBJ2-2; TRBD1 matches 9 bases. V dropped 6 bases and J dropped 8; count of bases not matched to a gene: 13. Germline CDR1 reads SGHVS; CDR2 reads FQNEAQ. This CDR3 is 16 amino acids long. CDR3 sequence reads: CASSFAGTGNWGELFF. As DNA, the CDR3 is TGTGCCAGCAGTTTTGCCGGGACAGGGAATTGGGGGGAGCTGTTTTTT.

The gene calls are TRBV14 and TRBJ2-4, with 9 bases fitting TRBD1. The germline V gene encodes CDR1 SGHDN and CDR2 FVKESK. V lost 1 base and J lost 3; bases outside the gene matches: 7. This CDR3 contains 17 residues. Here the CDR3 reads CASSQGGTGPHKNIQYF. The CDR3 DNA is TGTGCCAGCAGCCAAGGAGGGACAGGGCCCCACAAAAACATTCAGTACTTC. Supplemented by reference TRBV14 and TRBJ2-4, the full variable domain reads EAGVTQFPSHSVIEKGQTVTLRCDPISGHDNLYWYRRVMGKEIKFLLHFVKESKQDESGMPNNRFLAERTGGTYSTLKVQPAELEDSGVYFCASSQGGTGPHKNIQYFGAGTRLSVL.

The gene calls are TRBV5-6 and TRBJ2-7; 7 bases are shared with TRBD1. The CDR3 is 15 residues long. Germline-derived CDR1 and CDR2 are SGHDT and YYEEEE. V dropped 4 bases and J dropped 2; count of bases not matched to a gene: 9. In nucleotides, the CDR3 is TGTGCCAGCAGCCCTCGGACAGGACAACCCTACGAGCAGTACTTC. This translates into CASSPRTGQPYEQYF.

The chain is built from TRBV9 and TRBJ2-1, with no clear D. The germline V gene encodes CDR1 SGDLS and CDR2 YYNGEE. CDR3 length equals 12 residues. Trimming removed 3 bases from V and 5 bases from J, with 6 bases in between. Here the CDR3 DNA reads TGTGCCAGCAGCGCATGGAACAATGAGCAGTTCTTC. It codes for CASSAWNNEQFF.

The chain's CDR3 is CASSVGLHASYEQYF. CDR3 bases: TGTGCCAGCAGTGTCGGACTCCACGCCTCCTACGAGCAGTACTTC. The V gene is TRBV25-1, the J gene TRBJ2-5, with a weak D call TRBD2 (5 bases). The J call may be in error: the DNA end matches TRBJ2-7 better. CDR1 is MGHDK and CDR2 is SYGVNS in the germline V gene. This CDR3 is 15 amino acids long.

CDR3 in DNA: TGTGCCAGCAGTGAAGGGTGGGGACAGTTCACAGATACGCAGTATTTT. It specifies CASSEGWGQFTDTQYF. J is TRBJ2-3 and V is TRBV6-1; TRBD1 agrees at 7 bases. CDR3 size: 16 residues. V shed 1 base and J 2 bases; nucleotides not matched to a gene: 6. The V gene's germline CDR1 is MNHNS and CDR2 SASEGT.

CDR3 DNA sequence: TGTGCTAGTGCACCGGGACAGGGGGAAACTGAAGCTTTCTTT. It yields the protein CASAPGQGETEAFF. The chain combines TRBV12-5 with TRBJ1-1, with 11 bases aligning to TRBD1. CDR3 length: 14 residues. Germline-derived CDR1 and CDR2 are LGHNT and FRNRAP. The V segment lost 7 bases and the J segment 5 bases; nucleotides outside the gene matches: 6.

The chain uses TRBV9 and TRBJ2-5; no definite D call. Germline V lookup: CDR1 SGDLS, CDR2 YYNGEE. This CDR3 region has 14 residues. V lost 2 bases and J 5 bases, leaving 13 bases between the germline ends. CDR3 loop: CASSVTGLRETQYF. CDR3 bases: TGTGCCAGCAGCGTTACGGGTCTCCGGGAGACCCAGTACTTC.

V gene TRBV2 combines with J gene TRBJ1-5, with TRBD1 matching 8 bases. The germline CDR1 and CDR2 sequences are SNHLY and FYNNEI. J lost 5 bases, V lost 5 bases, and 11 bases had no gene match. The CDR3 runs to 16 residues. This CDR3 reads CASSYQTGDVHQPQHF. For the CDR3, the DNA is TGTGCCAGCAGTTACCAGACAGGGGATGTGCATCAGCCCCAGCATTTT.

This chain joins TRBV2 and TRBJ1-1, with a possible D match to TRBD1 (6 bases). Germline assignment: CDR1 SNHLY and CDR2 FYNNEI. The CDR3 length is 17 residues. Trimming cost V 3 bases and J 0 bases, with 17 bases left between them. In nucleotides, the CDR3 is TGTGCCAGCAGTGAGGGGCGGACAGAACTTCTGAACACTGAAGCTTTCTTT. Its translation: CASSEGRTELLNTEAFF.

This clone has a single count. The J gene is TRBJ1-5, the V gene TRBV15; D is undetermined. The CDR3 contains 12 residues. Trimming removed 0 bases at V and 5 bases at J, with 2 bases between. Germline values: CDR1 LNHNV, CDR2 YYDKDF (reference sequence). DNA for the CDR3: TGTGCCACCAGCAGAGACTATCAGCCCCAGCATTTT. This encodes CATSRDYQPQHF.

The V gene is TRBV6-1, the J gene TRBJ1-2, with D possibly being TRBD1 (6 bases). This CDR3 contains 11 residues. V shed 6 bases and J shed 6 bases, with 8 bases lying between them. CDR1 is MNHNS, CDR2 SASEGT, per germline. The chain's CDR3 is CASRGGNGYTF. In DNA, the CDR3 is TGTGCCAGCAGAGGGGGTAATGGCTACACCTTC.

The V call is TRBV27, the J call TRBJ2-2; maybe TRBD2 (5 bases). V gave up 10 bases and J gave up 3 bases, with 18 bases separating them. The germline V gene encodes CDR1 MNHEY and CDR2 SMNVEV (reference sequence). CDR3 length: 15 amino acids. The CDR3 DNA is TGTGCCACGTCCCCGGGGAGCGCGGACACCGGGGAGCTGTTTTTT. Protein: CATSPGSADTGELFF.

Note on this clone: The identical CDR3 is also encoded by other nucleotide sequences in the sample. V gene TRBV27 combines with J gene TRBJ1-2; unclear D gene. CDR3 length: 12 residues. CDR1 is MNHEY and CDR2 is SMNVEV in the germline V gene (reference sequence). V lost 2 bases and J 4 bases, leaving 5 bases between the germline ends. DNA for the CDR3: TGTGCCAGCAGTTTAGACGGCTATGGCTACACCTTC. It specifies CASSLDGYGYTF.

The V gene is TRBV28, the J gene TRBJ2-5, with 10 bases aligning to TRBD1. Trimming removed 4 bases from V and 4 bases from J; junction bases left unmatched: 9. Germline CDR1 and CDR2: MDHEN and SYDVKM. This CDR3 is 16 amino acids long. The CDR3 nucleotides read TGTGCCAGCAGTTCCCTCAGGGACAGGGGACTAGAGACCCAGTACTTC. Translating it yields CASSSLRDRGLETQYF.

The chain has TRBV19 and TRBJ1-2; 7 nucleotides line up with TRBD1. The CDR3 has 16 amino acids. The germline gives CDR1 LNHDA, CDR2 SQIVND (reference sequence). V dropped 3 bases and J dropped 1; count of bases not matched to a gene: 8. CDR3 nucleotides: TGTGCCAGTAGTATTGAGATCCCAGGGGGTAACTATGGCTACACCTTC. It yields the protein CASSIEIPGGNYGYTF.

The chain uses TRBV29-1 and TRBJ2-3, with 8 positions matching TRBD2. The germline CDR1 and CDR2 sequences are SQVTM and ANQGSEA. After removal of 4 bases from V and 0 bases from J, the junction contained 18 bases not matched to a gene. The CDR3 is made up of 19 amino acids. CDR3 coding DNA: TGCAGCGTTGGAGGGACGGACAGCGGGAGACACACTAGCACAGATACGCAGTATTTT. It yields the protein CSVGGTDSGRHTSTDTQYF.

The chain uses TRBV19 and TRBJ1-1; 10 nucleotides match TRBD1. Germline V gene lookup returns CDR1 LNHDA and CDR2 SQIVND (reference sequence). CDR3 length equals 17 residues. J lost 4 bases, V lost 6 bases, and 14 bases had no gene match. In DNA form, the CDR3 reads TGTGCCAGTAGCCATGGGGGGACAGGGGTTTGGGCCACTGAAGCTTTCTTT. Translation gives CASSHGGTGVWATEAFF.

The table lists this clone with a few counts. The rearrangement joins TRBV4-1 to TRBJ2-5; D possibly corresponds to TRBD2 (6 bases). This CDR3 spans 13 amino acids. The V end was cut by 0 bases, the J end by 5 bases, with 7 bases between. The germline CDR1 and CDR2 sequences are MGHRA and YSYEKL. This chain's CDR3 is CASSQDGRETQYF. The CDR3 DNA is TGCGCCAGCAGCCAAGATGGGAGGGAGACCCAGTACTTC.

The V and J genes are TRBV2 and TRBJ1-5; D is uncertain. Trimming took off 7 bases at V and 0 bases at J, with 13 bases between the two ends. Per the germline V gene, CDR1 is SNHLY and CDR2 is FYNNEI. CDR3 size: 15 residues. CDR3 sequence: CASTKIDNSNQPQHF. DNA for the CDR3: TGTGCCAGCACCAAAATAGATAATAGCAATCAGCCCCAGCATTTT. The whole variable domain, remainder taken from reference TRBV2 and TRBJ1-5, is EPEVTQTPSHQVTQMGQEVILRCVPISNHLYFYWYRQILGQKVEFLVSFYNNEISEKSEIFDDQFSVERPDGSNFTLKIRSTKLEDSAMYFCASTKIDNSNQPQHFGDGTRLSIL.

The chain carries TRBV6-5 and TRBJ2-7, with D unclear. The CDR3 is 15 residues long. The V gene's germline CDR1 is MNHEY and CDR2 SVGAGI. Trimming removed 3 bases from V and 7 bases from J, with 19 bases in between. CDR3 DNA: TGTGCCAGCAGTTATCGTTTAGACGGGTTTGTTGAGCAGTACTTC. Protein: CASSYRLDGFVEQYF.

V gene TRBV28 combines with J gene TRBJ2-3; D is unclear. CDR1 MDHEN and CDR2 SYDVKM come from the germline V gene. The V end lost 5 bases, the J end lost 2 bases, and 11 bases lay between the germline ends. The CDR3 is 14 amino acids. CDR3 in amino acids: CASSPLVHTDTQYF. CDR3 in DNA: TGTGCCAGCAGTCCGCTAGTCCACACAGATACGCAGTATTTT.

CDR3 bases: TGTGCCAGCAGCCTAGCCCCACGACACACCCTTTACTACGAGCAGTACTTC. Translating gives CASSLAPRHTLYYEQYF. The chain carries TRBV14 and TRBJ2-7, with D uncertain. Germline CDR1 SGHDN, CDR2 FVKESK. Trimming left V 4 bases short and J 3 bases short, with 22 bases between. CDR3 length: 17 residues.

The chain recombines TRBV19 with TRBJ2-1; no definite D call. CDR1 and CDR2 from the germline V gene are LNHDA and SQIVND (reference sequence). Deletions cut 2 bases from V and 7 bases from J, with 9 bases between. The CDR3 totals 13 residues. DNA of the CDR3: TGTGCCAGTAGTATAATAGGGTGGAATGAGCAGTTCTTC. This translates into CASSIIGWNEQFF.

This chain joins TRBV6-1 and TRBJ2-7; the match to TRBD2 covers 11 bases. Germline V gene data show CDR1 as MNHNS and CDR2 as SASEGT. After removal of 4 bases from V and 2 bases from J, the junction contained 4 bases not matched to a gene. The CDR3 covers 15 residues. The DNA for the CDR3 is TGTGCCAGCAGTGCTACTAGCGGGGGAACCTACGAGCAGTACGTC. Amino acid sequence: CASSATSGGTYEQYV.

The rearrangement uses TRBV6-1 and TRBJ2-1; no definite D call. The V and J ends lost 3 bases and 3 bases respectively, with 3 bases between them. Looked up from germline, CDR1 is MNHNS and CDR2 is SASEGT. CDR3 length: 12 amino acids. CDR3 amino acids: CASSDRYNEQFF. The CDR3 bases are TGTGCCAGCAGTGACCGCTACAATGAGCAGTTCTTC.

The V call is TRBV10-2, the J call TRBJ2-3; 9 bases agree with TRBD2. The J segment lost 2 bases and the V segment lost 0 bases, leaving 12 bases of the junction unmatched. The germline CDR1 and CDR2 sequences are WSHSY and SAAADI. The CDR3 has 19 residues. The CDR3 protein is CASSESYSGGLIPTDTQYF. The CDR3 region has the DNA TGCGCCAGCAGTGAGTCATATAGCGGGGGCCTTATCCCCACAGATACGCAGTATTTT.